The present T cell receptor (beta chain) was sequenced within a study of patients and donors after allogeneic stem cell transplantation. As for this clonotype: At one end the junction does not follow the germline gene, possibly because of a read error.

Germline CDR1 and CDR2: DFQATT and SNEGSKA (reference sequence). The CDR3 has 12 residues. TCRdb itself ran the RT-PCR reads through MiXCR, one entry per CDR3 protein. Of about 150,000 distinct CDR3 sequences listed, 24% are singletons. This clonotype originated in a human donor who was either an allogeneic HSCT recipient or a stem cell or donor lymphocyte infusion donor (not recorded which). It is not recorded whose cells these are; they may come from a transplant donor. V usage is TRBV20-1 and J usage is TRBJ1-2, with unresolved D. The source material was blood, either unsorted or a sorted T cell fraction (not recorded which). The CDR3 sequence: CSAMEGPYDYTF. CDR3 nucleotide sequence: TGCAGTGCTATGGAAGGGCCGTATGACTACACCTTC.